A selection of T cell receptor beta chains follows, all from one sample in a study of blood T cell repertoires in COVID-19. The repertoire was sequenced with immunoSEQ multiplex PCR; TCRdb's copy has only in-frame clones and lacks some. Of around 180,000 clones in the sample, roughly 80% were seen once. The sequencing sample was made of peripheral blood. All receptors come from a woman younger than 45 with acute or convalescent COVID-19. The CDR3 runs from the conserved cysteine through the conserved F or W. A D gene is named only where the DNA matches it firmly. A row's size may be missing; if present it is once, few, many or a size class.

V: TRBV14
D: TRBD1
J: TRBJ2-5
size: -
DNA: TGTGCCAGCAGCCAAGACCCAGGGGGTGGGCCCCAAGAGACCCAGTACTTC
CDR3: CASSQDPGGGPQETQYF

V: TRBV7-2
D: -
J: TRBJ2-1
size: -
DNA: TGTGCCAGCAGCTTCTCCTTTTTAGGGGGGGCCTACAATGAGCAGTTCTTC
CDR3: CASSFSFLGGAYNEQFF

V: TRBV25-1
D: -
J: TRBJ2-2
size: -
DNA: TGTGCCAGCAGTGAAGTGGCAGGCGGGGCCGGGGAGCTGTTTTTT
CDR3: CASSEVAGGAGELFF

V: TRBV10-2
D: -
J: TRBJ2-1
size: -
DNA: TGCGCCAGCAGTGAGTCCCCGCGGGTTACGTACAATGAGCAGTTCTTC
CDR3: CASSESPRVTYNEQFF

V: TRBV11-3
D: TRBD1
J: TRBJ1-4
size: -
DNA: TGTGCCAGCAGCTCCCGGACAGGGGGAAAACTGTTTTTT
CDR3: CASSSRTGGKLFF

V: TRBV28
D: -
J: TRBJ1-5
size: -
DNA: TGTGCCAGCAGTTTACTAGGCAATCAGCCCCAGCATTTT
CDR3: CASSLLGNQPQHF

V: TRBV3-1/TRBV3-2
D: TRBD2
J: TRBJ2-5
size: few
DNA: TGTGCCAGCAGCCGGGGACTGGGAGGGAGAGAGACCCAGTACTTC
CDR3: CASSRGLGGRETQYF

V: TRBV6-1
D: -
J: TRBJ1-5
size: -
DNA: TGTGCCAGCAGTGAAGCCCAGGGCCATCAGCCCCAGCATTTT
CDR3: CASSEAQGHQPQHF

V: TRBV7-2
D: TRBD1
J: TRBJ2-2
size: -
DNA: TGTGCCAGCAGCTTCGACAGGGGCAGAGGCGGGGAGCTGTTTTTT
CDR3: CASSFDRGRGGELFF

V: TRBV5-1
D: TRBD1
J: TRBJ1-4
size: few
DNA: TGCGCCAGCAGCTTGAACTCACAGGGGACCGAAAAACTGTTTTTT
CDR3: CASSLNSQGTEKLFF

V: TRBV5-1
D: TRBD1
J: TRBJ2-7
size: -
DNA: TGCGCCAGCAACCCGACAGGGATTGGGTACGAGCAGTACTTC
CDR3: CASNPTGIGYEQYF

V: TRBV11-3
D: TRBD1
J: TRBJ2-3
size: -
DNA: TGTGCCAGCAGCTCCGGGACAGGGGAATTCACAGATACGCAGTATTTT
CDR3: CASSSGTGEFTDTQYF

V: TRBV29-1
D: -
J: TRBJ1-3
size: once
DNA: TGCAGCGGGGTAATCACAGGGGGAAACACCATATATTTT
CDR3: CSGVITGGNTIYF

V: TRBV7-2
D: TRBD1
J: TRBJ2-3
size: -
DNA: TGTGCCAGCAGCCCGGACAGGGGGCGCACAGATACGCAGTATTTT
CDR3: CASSPDRGRTDTQYF

V: TRBV10-3
D: -
J: TRBJ2-6
size: -
DNA: TGTGCCATCAGTGGCCGTGAGGGGGTCCCTGGGGCCAACGTCCTGACTTTC
CDR3: CAISGREGVPGANVLTF

V: TRBV19
D: TRBD2
J: TRBJ2-1
size: -
DNA: TGTGCCAGTAGCCGACTAGCGGAATACAATGAGCAGTTCTTC
CDR3: CASSRLAEYNEQFF

V: TRBV6-4
D: TRBD1
J: TRBJ1-2
size: -
DNA: TGTGCCAGCAGTGATCCGAGGACAGGGAAGGGCTACACCTTC
CDR3: CASSDPRTGKGYTF

V: TRBV5-1
D: -
J: TRBJ2-3
size: -
DNA: TGCGCCAGCAGCTTGGCCGAGAGCGACCCCACAGATACGCAGTATTTT
CDR3: CASSLAESDPTDTQYF

V: TRBV7-9
D: TRBD1
J: TRBJ2-7
size: few
DNA: TGTGCCAGCAGCTCAACAGGGGCCGCCCCCCACGAGCAGTACTTC
CDR3: CASSSTGAAPHEQYF

V: TRBV6-6
D: -
J: TRBJ1-4
size: -
DNA: TGTGCCAGCAGTTGGTTTGCGGGGGATGAAAAACTGTTTTTT
CDR3: CASSWFAGDEKLFF

V: TRBV7-9
D: TRBD1
J: TRBJ2-1
size: few
DNA: TGTGCCAGCAGCCCCAGGGGACAGGGTGGGAATGAGCAGTTCTTC
CDR3: CASSPRGQGGNEQFF

V: TRBV5-1
D: -
J: TRBJ2-2
size: -
DNA: TGCGCCAGCAGCTTGGGCAGGGGGGCTGTCTCCGGGGAGCTGTTTTTT
CDR3: CASSLGRGAVSGELFF

V: TRBV7-2
D: TRBD2
J: TRBJ2-2
size: -
DNA: TGTGCCAGCAGCTTAGCCAGGCTTCTAGCGGGAGGGCCGCCCGGGGAGCTGTTTTTT
CDR3: CASSLARLLAGGPPGELFF

V: TRBV7-8
D: -
J: TRBJ2-2
size: few
DNA: TGTGCCAGCAGCCAGTCTGCAAAGGGGACCGGGGAGCTGTTTTTT
CDR3: CASSQSAKGTGELFF

V: TRBV6-5
D: TRBD1
J: TRBJ2-1
size: once
DNA: TGTGCCAGCAGTTCTGACAGGGCGCCGTACAATGAGCAGTTCTTC
CDR3: CASSSDRAPYNEQFF

V: TRBV18
D: -
J: TRBJ1-1
size: few
DNA: TGTGCCAGCTCACCGGACAGCTACACTGAAGCTTTCTTT
CDR3: CASSPDSYTEAFF

V: TRBV5-1
D: -
J: TRBJ1-3
size: once
DNA: TGCGCCAGCAGCTTGGATTTTCGGGGGAGGCCTGGAAACACCATATATTTT
CDR3: CASSLDFRGRPGNTIYF

V: TRBV5-1
D: TRBD1
J: TRBJ2-6
size: -
DNA: TGCGCCAGCAGACGGACAGGGGGTACTGGGGCCAACGTCCTGACTTTC
CDR3: CASRRTGGTGANVLTF

V: TRBV7-2
D: -
J: TRBJ1-1
size: few
DNA: TGTGCCAGCAGCTTAGGGAGGGGAATGAACACTGAAGCTTTCTTT
CDR3: CASSLGRGMNTEAFF

V: TRBV7-3
D: TRBD2
J: TRBJ2-1
size: -
DNA: TGTGCCAGCAGCTTACCTAGCGGGGTCGACAATGAGCAGTTCTTC
CDR3: CASSLPSGVDNEQFF

V: TRBV28
D: -
J: TRBJ1-5
size: -
DNA: TGTGCCAGCAGTTTTACGGGGAGCAATCAGCCCCAGCATTTT
CDR3: CASSFTGSNQPQHF

V: TRBV5-1
D: -
J: TRBJ1-2
size: -
DNA: TGCGCCAGCAGCCATAGACAGGATGGGTATGGCTACACCTTC
CDR3: CASSHRQDGYGYTF

V: TRBV13
D: -
J: TRBJ2-7
size: -
DNA: TGTGCCAGCAGCTTATTCCAGGTTAAGTCCTACGAGCAGTACTTC
CDR3: CASSLFQVKSYEQYF

V: TRBV11-2
D: TRBD1
J: TRBJ2-7
size: -
DNA: TGTGCCATCAGGGGGCTGAGGACCTACGAGCAGTACTTC
CDR3: CAIRGLRTYEQYF

V: TRBV6-6
D: -
J: TRBJ1-1
size: -
DNA: TGTGCCAGCCTCCTAGGGGTTGCCACTGAAGCTTTCTTT
CDR3: CASLLGVATEAFF

V: TRBV9
D: -
J: TRBJ1-1
size: -
DNA: TGTGCCAGCAGAGGAAGTGGCAGGGCTGAAGCTTTCTTT
CDR3: CASRGSGRAEAFF

V: TRBV30
D: -
J: TRBJ2-2
size: -
DNA: TGTGCCTGGACCTGGGGGGTATTAGGCACCGGGGAGCTGTTTTTT
CDR3: CAWTWGVLGTGELFF

V: TRBV5-5
D: TRBD1
J: TRBJ2-7
size: -
DNA: TGTGCCAGCAGCTTTCCAGGGGGCTACGAGCAGTACTTC
CDR3: CASSFPGGYEQYF

V: TRBV28
D: -
J: TRBJ1-3
size: -
DNA: TGTGCCAGCATAGCGGGGGCCCCTCCTGGAAACACCATATATTTT
CDR3: CASIAGAPPGNTIYF

V: TRBV5-4
D: -
J: TRBJ2-5
size: -
DNA: TGTGCCAGCAGGTATAAACAAGAGACCCAGTACTTC
CDR3: CASRYKQETQYF

V: TRBV30
D: TRBD1
J: TRBJ1-2
size: once
DNA: TGTGCCTGGAGGGGACAGGTCCCTGGGATCTATGGCTACACCTTC
CDR3: CAWRGQVPGIYGYTF

V: TRBV27
D: -
J: TRBJ2-1
size: -
DNA: TGTGCCAGCAGTTCCTCGGGGAGCTCCTACAATGAGCAGTTCTTC
CDR3: CASSSSGSSYNEQFF

V: TRBV4-3
D: TRBD2
J: TRBJ2-1
size: -
DNA: TGCGCCAGCAGCCGCGGACTAGCGGGGGCCCCCTACAATGAGCAGTTCTTC
CDR3: CASSRGLAGAPYNEQFF

V: TRBV3-1/TRBV3-2
D: TRBD2
J: TRBJ2-7
size: -
DNA: TGTGCCAGCAGCCAAGAGGCTAGCGGATTGGGGGAGCAGTACTTC
CDR3: CASSQEASGLGEQYF

V: TRBV18
D: -
J: TRBJ1-5
size: few
DNA: TGTGCCAGCTCACCTTCACAGGGCGGTCAGCCCCAGCATTTT
CDR3: CASSPSQGGQPQHF

V: TRBV5-1
D: -
J: TRBJ1-1
size: few
DNA: TGCGCCAGCAGGTTTATGACTCAGGGGACTGAAGCTTTCTTT
CDR3: CASRFMTQGTEAFF

V: TRBV4-1
D: TRBD1
J: TRBJ1-4
size: -
DNA: TGCGCCAGCAGCAATCCGGGACAGGGGAGGGAAAAACTGTTTTTT
CDR3: CASSNPGQGREKLFF

V: TRBV15
D: -
J: TRBJ1-6
size: -
DNA: TGTGCCACCAGCAGAGATCCCATTCCTACGATCGGTAGCTCCTATAATTCACCCCTCCACTTT
CDR3: CATSRDPIPTIGSSYNSPLHF

V: TRBV19
D: TRBD1
J: TRBJ1-5
size: -
DNA: TGTGCCAGTAGTATCCCGGGACAGGGGGTTTTGAGTCAGCCCCAGCATTTT
CDR3: CASSIPGQGVLSQPQHF

V: TRBV6-6
D: -
J: TRBJ1-5
size: -
DNA: TGTGCCAGCAGTTACACGGCGGATAGCAATCAGCCCCAGCATTTT
CDR3: CASSYTADSNQPQHF